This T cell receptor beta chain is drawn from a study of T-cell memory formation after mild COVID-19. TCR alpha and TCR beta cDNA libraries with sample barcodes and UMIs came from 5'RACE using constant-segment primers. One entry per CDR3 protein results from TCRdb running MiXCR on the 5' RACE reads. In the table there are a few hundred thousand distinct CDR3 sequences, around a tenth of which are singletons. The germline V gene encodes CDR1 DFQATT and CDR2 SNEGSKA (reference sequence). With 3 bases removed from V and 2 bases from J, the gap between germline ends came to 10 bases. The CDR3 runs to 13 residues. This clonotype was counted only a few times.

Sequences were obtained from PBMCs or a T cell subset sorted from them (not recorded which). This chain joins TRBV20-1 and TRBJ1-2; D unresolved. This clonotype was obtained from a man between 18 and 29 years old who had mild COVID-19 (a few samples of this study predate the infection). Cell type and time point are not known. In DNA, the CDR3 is TGCAGTGCTAGGGGCAGCGAGAACTATGGCTACACCTTC. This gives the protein CSARGSENYGYTF.